This TCR beta chain appears in the sequencing data of a study of cytomegalovirus exposure and HLA in healthy donors. Whole-study results and caveats: Earlier analysis yielded a pattern in which most TCR beta V segments were productive about 90% or about 30% of the time.

Germline V gene lookup returns CDR1 SGHRS and CDR2 YFSETQ. The V and J ends lost 4 bases and 3 bases, in that order; junction bases with no gene match: 3. The CDR3 length is 13 residues. PCR used 60 Vbeta primers and 13 Jbeta primers. The method was immunoSEQ multiplex PCR; TCRdb's version includes in-frame clones alone and lacks a portion of them. This sample yields approximately 100,000 clones, of which 75% are seen a single time; around 9.3% belongs to the top ten. Notes on this clone: The antigen is unknown.

V usage is TRBV5-1 and J usage is TRBJ1-1; TRBD1 matches 7 bases. The sequence was collected from a man aged 45-60 years in good health and CMV-seronegative. Sample: PBMCs. The CDR3 bases are TGCGCCAGCAGCCCTACAGGGGACACTGAAGCTTTCTTT. Its protein is CASSPTGDTEAFF.